A single sample is the source of the 27 T cell receptor beta chains below, sequenced in a study of blood T cells in healthy people across ages. Using a J-beta primer mix together with a sample-barcoded 5' primer, a second PCR was run for roughly 6 to 12 cycles. MiXCR, applied by TCRdb to the 5' RACE reads, yields one record per CDR3 protein. The sample lists about 1.1 million distinct CDR3 sequences, about two fifths seen once, with around 13% in the top ten. What was sequenced was blood. These receptors were obtained from a man between 18 and 35 years old in good health.

The chain combines TRBV16 with TRBJ1-5; 9 bases align to TRBD1. The CDR3 extends over 16 amino acids. After removal of 4 bases from V and 4 bases from J, the junction contained 8 bases not matched to a gene. The germline CDR1 and CDR2 sequences are KGHSY and FQNENV. In nucleotides, the CDR3 is TGTGCCAGCAGCCGGACAGGGGAGATTGGTAATCAGCCCCAGCATTTT. Its protein is CASSRTGEIGNQPQHF.

This clonotype showed up just a few times. The chain uses TRBV2 and TRBJ2-3; D is perhaps TRBD1 (5 bases). Deletions cut 7 bases from V and 1 base from J, with 18 bases between. The CDR3 length is 16 residues. In germline, CDR1 is SNHLY, CDR2 FYNNEI. For the CDR3, the DNA is TGTGCCAGCATCTCAGGGTTGGCACCGGGCACAGATACGCAGTATTTT. Amino acid sequence: CASISGLAPGTDTQYF.

The chain carries TRBV6-5 and TRBJ2-1; TRBD1 might be the D (5 bases). Germline V lookup: CDR1 MNHEY, CDR2 SVGAGI. Trimming shortened V by 5 bases and J by 7 bases, and 9 bases separated the two germline ends. This CDR3 has 12 residues. The CDR3 sequence: CASSHRGNEQFF. DNA for the CDR3: TGTGCCAGCAGTCATAGGGGTAATGAGCAGTTCTTC.

The genes are TRBV6-1 and TRBJ2-7, with no clear D. The germline gives CDR1 MNHNS, CDR2 SASEGT. Between the trimmed V and J ends, which lost 10 bases and 0 bases, there was a span of 13 bases. The CDR3 has 13 amino acids. This CDR3 is CAILDDNSYEQYF. The CDR3 nucleotides are TGTGCCATCCTAGATGACAACTCCTACGAGCAGTACTTC.

This clonotype was observed a handful of times. The chain joins TRBV3-1 to TRBJ2-1; TRBD2 aligns across 9 bases. The CDR3 totals 15 residues. Germline V gene data show CDR1 as LGHDT and CDR2 as YNNKEL (reference sequence). Losses at the gene ends were 0 bases for V and 9 bases for J; bases not matched to a gene: 6. CDR3 amino acids: CASSQDGGGAPEQFF. The CDR3 nucleotides read TGTGCCAGCAGCCAAGACGGCGGGGGGGCCCCTGAGCAGTTCTTC.

This clonotype was seen at least ten times. V is TRBV6-6 and J is TRBJ1-4, with D unclear. Germline CDR1 reads MNHNY; CDR2 reads SVGAGI (reference sequence). This CDR3 comprises 12 residues. Trimming removed 0 bases at V and 8 bases at J, with 4 bases between. DNA for the CDR3: TGTGCCAGCAGTTACTCGAGCGAAAAACTGTTTTTT. It yields the protein CASSYSSEKLFF.

The chain links TRBV7-9 to TRBJ2-7; no clear D gene. The CDR3 is 11 amino acids. The V and J ends lost 4 bases and 4 bases respectively, with 5 bases between them. Germline V gene data show CDR1 as SEHNR and CDR2 as FQNEAQ (reference sequence). In DNA, the CDR3 is TGTGCCAGCAGCTCGGAATACGAGCAGTACTTC. As protein: CASSSEYEQYF. The full variable domain, its missing parts supplied by reference TRBV7-9 and TRBJ2-7, is DTGVSQNPRHKITKRGQNVTFRCDPISEHNRLYWYRQTLGQGPEFLTYFQNEAQLEKSRLLSDRFSAERPKGSFSTLEIQRTEQGDSAMYLCASSSEYEQYFGPGTRLTVT.

The V gene is TRBV7-6, the J gene TRBJ2-7; no definite D call. V gave up 2 bases and J gave up 4 bases, with 12 bases separating them. The CDR3 consists of 14 residues. CDR1 and CDR2 (germline): SGHVS, FNYEAQ. The chain's CDR3 is CASSLLYNPYEQYF. CDR3 in DNA: TGTGCCAGCAGCTTATTGTACAACCCATACGAGCAGTACTTC.

There are a few counts of this clonotype. The chain links TRBV4-3 to TRBJ2-4; 7 bases are shared with TRBD1. This CDR3 has 17 amino acids. From germline, CDR1 is LGHNA and CDR2 YSLEER. The junction had 8 bases not matched to a gene; V was cut back by 3 bases and J by 0 bases. The CDR3 bases are TGCGCCAGCAGCCACACCGGGACAGAACTAGCCAAAAACATTCAGTACTTC. This codes for CASSHTGTELAKNIQYF.

The chain links TRBV5-6 to TRBJ2-2; D unclear. The germline V gene has CDR1 SGHDT and CDR2 YYEEEE. Trimming removed 0 bases from V and 6 bases from J, with 15 bases in between. The CDR3 is 16 residues long. The CDR3 nucleotides are TGTGCCAGCAGCTTGGGCCCTAAAGTCGTCGCCGGGGAGCTGTTTTTT. This translates into CASSLGPKVVAGELFF.

This clonotype was seen only a few times. V and J are TRBV9 and TRBJ2-3, with D unresolved. V was clipped by 4 bases and J by 2 bases, with 14 bases between them. Germline assignment: CDR1 SGDLS and CDR2 YYNGEE. The CDR3 is made up of 15 amino acids. CDR3 sequence reads: CASSRRPIPTDTQYF. The CDR3 nucleotides read TGTGCCAGCAGCCGACGACCCATCCCCACAGATACGCAGTATTTT. The whole variable domain, remainder taken from reference TRBV9 and TRBJ2-3, is DSGVTQTPKHLITATGQRVTLRCSPRSGDLSVYWYQQSLDQGLQFLIQYYNGEERAKGNILERFSAQQFPDLHSELNLSSLELGDSALYFCASSRRPIPTDTQYFGPGTRLTVL.

The chain has TRBV5-1 and TRBJ2-1; no reliable D call. Germline values: CDR1 SGHRS, CDR2 YFSETQ. Trimming took off 0 bases at V and 7 bases at J, with 11 bases between the two ends. The CDR3 length is 14 residues. CDR3 sequence (DNA): TGCGCCAGCAGCTTGGAGGGTAACGAAAATGAGCAGTTCTTC. Amino acid sequence: CASSLEGNENEQFF.

This clonotype was recorded a few times. The chain is built from TRBV2 and TRBJ2-2; D is unclear. The ends were cut back, 7 bases at V and 6 bases at J, with 9 bases in the middle. CDR1 is SNHLY, CDR2 FYNNEI, per germline. The CDR3 spans 12 residues. CDR3 nucleotides: TGTGCCAGCATCAAGGATCCCGGGGAGCTGTTTTTT. Its protein is CASIKDPGELFF.

In this sample, this clonotype turned up a few times. The chain combines TRBV5-1 with TRBJ2-5; D might be TRBD1 (7 bases). Germline lookup yields CDR1 SGHRS and CDR2 YFSETQ. Trimming took 6 bases from V and 5 from J, leaving 14 bases between them. This CDR3 comprises 13 residues. The CDR3 sequence: CASNGGGGETQYF. The DNA of the CDR3 is TGCGCCAGCAACGGAGGGGGCGGGGAGACCCAGTACTTC.

The V gene is TRBV21-1, the J gene TRBJ2-2; TRBD1 is the table's D call, not checked against the DNA. TRBV21-1 constitutes a pseudogene. CDR3 length: 16 residues. CDR3 nucleotides: TGTGCCAGCAGCAATCGGGGGGGCCCCGACACCGGGGAGCTGTTTTTT. Translating gives CASSNRGGPDTGELFF.

A few counts support this clonotype. The chain uses TRBV29-1 and TRBJ2-7, with a weak D call TRBD1 (6 bases). V lost 3 bases and J lost 4, with 13 bases in between. The germline gives CDR1 SQVTM, CDR2 ANQGSEA. The CDR3 totals 13 residues. For the CDR3, the DNA is TGCAGCGTTGAGGCAGGGGAGTTGTACGAGCAGTACTTC. Protein sequence: CSVEAGELYEQYF.

This chain links TRBV6-2 or TRBV6-3 with TRBJ1-1, with unresolved D. Trimming cost V 2 bases and J 3 bases, with 10 bases left between them. This CDR3 has 14 residues. From germline, CDR1 is MNHEY and CDR2 SVGEGT. The CDR3 DNA reads as TGTGCCAGCAGTTACATGGGCTTTGACACTGAAGCTTTCTTT. It encodes CASSYMGFDTEAFF.

There are a few counts of this clonotype. This may arise from a read error, as a much more abundant clone is one base away. The chain carries TRBV6-2 or TRBV6-3 and TRBJ1-1; D not resolved. Trimming took off 7 bases at V and 1 base at J, with 4 bases between the two ends. The CDR3 has 11 residues. Germline CDR1 reads MNHEY; CDR2 reads SVGEGT. CDR3 protein: CASTENTEAFF. The DNA of the CDR3 is TGTGCCAGCACGGAGAACACTGAAGCTTTCTTT.

The chain carries TRBV3-1 and TRBJ1-2; 7 bases match TRBD1. The CDR3 extends over 12 amino acids. CDR1 and CDR2 from the germline V gene are LGHDT and YNNKEL (reference sequence). Trimming removed 2 bases from V and 8 bases from J; junction bases left unmatched: 2. CDR3 coding DNA: TGTGCCAGCAGCCAAATGGACAGGGGCTACACCTTC. Translation: CASSQMDRGYTF.

CDR3 nucleotide sequence: TGCGCCAGCAGTCAAAACAGGGGAGTCTATGGCTACACCTTC. Residues: CASSQNRGVYGYTF. The V gene is TRBV23-1, the J gene TRBJ1-2, with 7 bases fitting TRBD1. TRBV23-1 is annotated as an ORF whose role is uncertain. Trimming removed 2 bases from V and 4 bases from J; junction bases left unmatched: 4. The CDR3 is 14 residues long.

This clonotype was found a few times. The chain links TRBV29-1 to TRBJ1-1; 8 nucleotides agree with TRBD1. The germline gives CDR1 SQVTM, CDR2 ANQGSEA. V gave up 4 bases and J gave up 7 bases; unmatched junction bases: 5. CDR3 size: 12 residues. The CDR3 bases are TGCAGCGTTGCCAAAGGGACAGGTGAAGCTTTCTTT. This sequence encodes CSVAKGTGEAFF.

The V and J genes are TRBV5-1 and TRBJ2-3, with 9 bases fitting TRBD1. CDR3 length: 16 residues. Germline lookup yields CDR1 SGHRS and CDR2 YFSETQ. V dropped 3 bases and J dropped 6; count of bases not matched to a gene: 11. The CDR3 region is CASSWGQGVFTDTQYF. Here the CDR3 DNA reads TGCGCCAGCAGCTGGGGACAGGGAGTTTTCACGGATACGCAGTATTTT.

The chain carries TRBV12-5 and TRBJ2-6; 7 positions agree with TRBD1. The germline V gene has CDR1 LGHNT and CDR2 FRNRAP. There are 15 residues in the CDR3. The V segment lost 4 bases and the J segment 4 bases; nucleotides outside the gene matches: 4. The CDR3 is CASGWTGDGANVLTF. CDR3 bases: TGTGCTAGTGGTTGGACAGGAGACGGGGCCAACGTCCTGACTTTC.

This clonotype was seen more than once but under ten times. This rearrangement joins TRBV10-3 to TRBJ1-1; maybe TRBD1 (6 bases). Germline-derived CDR1 and CDR2 are ENHRY and SYGVKD. V was clipped by 6 bases and J by 5 bases, with 16 bases between them. CDR3 length: 14 residues. The CDR3 DNA follows: TGTGCCATCAGCGGAGGGGGTATTGGGACTGAAGCTTTCTTT. Translation gives CAISGGGIGTEAFF.

This chain joins TRBV5-1 and TRBJ1-1, with TRBD1 matching over 9 bases. Germline V CDR1 and CDR2: SGHRS, YFSETQ. This CDR3 spans 18 amino acids. The ends lost 4 bases at V and 0 bases at J; junction bases unmatched: 13. DNA for the CDR3: TGCGCCAGCAGCCATGCCATGGACAGGGGCCCCATGAACACTGAAGCTTTCTTT. It encodes CASSHAMDRGPMNTEAFF.

The V and J genes are TRBV3-1 and TRBJ1-3; D is perhaps TRBD1 (5 bases). CDR3 size: 14 residues. Germline V gene lookup returns CDR1 LGHDT and CDR2 YNNKEL (reference sequence). Trimming pared 4 bases from V and 6 bases from J, leaving 13 bases between. The CDR3 is CASSRGLTVNTIYF. The CDR3 DNA sequence: TGTGCCAGCAGCCGAGGACTGACAGTAAACACCATATATTTT.

This chain joins TRBV2 and TRBJ1-5; D ambiguous. Germline CDR1 SNHLY, CDR2 FYNNEI. The CDR3 covers 13 residues. V lost 4 bases and J lost 7, with 11 bases in between. As DNA, the CDR3 is TGTGCCAGCAGTGGGGCCGTCGGGCAGCCCCAGCATTTT. Amino acids: CASSGAVGQPQHF.